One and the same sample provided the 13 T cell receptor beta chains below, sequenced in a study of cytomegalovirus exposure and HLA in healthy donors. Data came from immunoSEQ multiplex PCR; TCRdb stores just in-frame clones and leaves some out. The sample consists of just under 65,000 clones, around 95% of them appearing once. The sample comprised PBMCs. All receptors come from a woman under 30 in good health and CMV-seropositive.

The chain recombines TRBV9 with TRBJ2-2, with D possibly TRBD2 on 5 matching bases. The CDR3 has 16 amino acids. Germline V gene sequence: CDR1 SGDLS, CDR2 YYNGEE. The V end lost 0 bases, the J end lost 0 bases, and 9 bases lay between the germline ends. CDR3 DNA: TGTGCCAGCAGCGTAGGATTACTAGCGAACACCGGGGAGCTGTTTTTT. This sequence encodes CASSVGLLANTGELFF.

The DNA of the CDR3 is TGTGCCAGCAGTGAACTGGCGCGGGTTACTAATGAAAAACTGTTTTTT. Protein sequence: CASSELARVTNEKLFF. The rearrangement uses TRBV6-1 and TRBJ1-4; D unclear. CDR1 and CDR2 from the germline V gene are MNHNS and SASEGT. The germline V and J ends were trimmed by 2 bases and 2 bases, with 12 bases remaining between them. The CDR3 consists of 16 residues.

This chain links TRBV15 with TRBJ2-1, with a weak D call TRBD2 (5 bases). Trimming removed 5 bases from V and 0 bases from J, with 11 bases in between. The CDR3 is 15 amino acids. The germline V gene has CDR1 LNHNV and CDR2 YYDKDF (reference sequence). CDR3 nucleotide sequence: TGTGCCACCAGCGGACGACTAAGCTCCTACAATGAGCAGTTCTTC. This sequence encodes CATSGRLSSYNEQFF.

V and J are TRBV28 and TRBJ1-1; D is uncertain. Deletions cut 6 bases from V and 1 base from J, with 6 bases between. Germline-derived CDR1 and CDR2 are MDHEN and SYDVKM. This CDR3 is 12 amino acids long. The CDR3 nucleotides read TGTGCCAGCAGGGACTGGAACACTGAAGCTTTCTTT. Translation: CASRDWNTEAFF.

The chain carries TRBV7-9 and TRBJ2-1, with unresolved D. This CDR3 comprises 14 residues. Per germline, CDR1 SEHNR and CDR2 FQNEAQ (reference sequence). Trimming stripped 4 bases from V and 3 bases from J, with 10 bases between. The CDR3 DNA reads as TGTGCCAGCAGCTACCTGGCAGTCTACAATGAGCAGTTCTTC. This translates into CASSYLAVYNEQFF.

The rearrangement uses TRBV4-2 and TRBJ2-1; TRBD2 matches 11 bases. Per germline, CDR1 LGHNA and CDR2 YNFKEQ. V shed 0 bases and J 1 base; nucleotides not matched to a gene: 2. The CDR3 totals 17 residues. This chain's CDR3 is CASSQEGLAESYNEQFF. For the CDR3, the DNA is TGTGCCAGCAGCCAAGAGGGACTAGCGGAATCCTACAATGAGCAGTTCTTC.

The CDR3 sequence: CASRVRDQPQHF. The CDR3 DNA sequence: TGTGCCAGTAGGGTCAGGGATCAGCCCCAGCATTTT. The chain links TRBV19 to TRBJ1-5; D may be TRBD1 (5 bases). Germline loops: CDR1 LNHDA, CDR2 SQIVND (reference sequence). This CDR3 has 12 residues. Between the trimmed V and J ends, which lost 6 bases and 5 bases, there was a span of 8 bases.

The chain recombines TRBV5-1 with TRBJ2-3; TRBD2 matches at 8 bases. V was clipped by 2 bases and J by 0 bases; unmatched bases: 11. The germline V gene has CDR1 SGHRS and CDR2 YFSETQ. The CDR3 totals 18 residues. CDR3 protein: CASSFSVAGISSTDTQYF. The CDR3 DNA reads TGCGCCAGCAGCTTCTCGGTAGCGGGGATATCTAGCACAGATACGCAGTATTTT.

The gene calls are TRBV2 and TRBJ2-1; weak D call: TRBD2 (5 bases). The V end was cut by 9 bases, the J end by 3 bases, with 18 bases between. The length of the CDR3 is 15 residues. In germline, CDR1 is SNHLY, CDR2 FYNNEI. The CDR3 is CASKGRLLSYNEQFF. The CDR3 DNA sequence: TGTGCCAGTAAAGGGAGACTCCTAAGCTACAATGAGCAGTTCTTC.

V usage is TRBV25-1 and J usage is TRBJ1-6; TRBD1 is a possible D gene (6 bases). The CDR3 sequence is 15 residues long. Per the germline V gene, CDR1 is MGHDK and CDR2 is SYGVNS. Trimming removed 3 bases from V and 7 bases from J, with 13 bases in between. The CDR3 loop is CASSEDRGLNSPLHF. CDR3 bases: TGTGCCAGCAGTGAGGACAGAGGATTGAATTCACCCCTCCACTTT.

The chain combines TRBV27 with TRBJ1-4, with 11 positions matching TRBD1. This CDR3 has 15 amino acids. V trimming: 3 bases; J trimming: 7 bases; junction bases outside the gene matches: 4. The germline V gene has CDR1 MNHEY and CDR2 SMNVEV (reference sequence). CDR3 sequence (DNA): TGTGCCAGCAGTTTGCAGGGGACAGGGGGTGAAAAACTGTTTTTT. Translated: CASSLQGTGGEKLFF.

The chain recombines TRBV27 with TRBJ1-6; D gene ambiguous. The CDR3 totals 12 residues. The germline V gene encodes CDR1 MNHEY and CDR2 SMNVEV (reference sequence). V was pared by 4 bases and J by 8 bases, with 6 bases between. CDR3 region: CASSSRDSPLHF. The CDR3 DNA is TGTGCCAGCAGTTCGAGAGATTCACCCCTCCACTTT.

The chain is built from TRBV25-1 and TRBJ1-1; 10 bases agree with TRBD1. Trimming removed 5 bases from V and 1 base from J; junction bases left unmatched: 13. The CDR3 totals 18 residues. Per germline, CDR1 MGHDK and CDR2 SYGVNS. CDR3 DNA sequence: TGTGCCAGCAGTTCCCCCCGAGGGACAGGGGCGACGAACACTGAAGCTTTCTTT. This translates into CASSSPRGTGATNTEAFF.